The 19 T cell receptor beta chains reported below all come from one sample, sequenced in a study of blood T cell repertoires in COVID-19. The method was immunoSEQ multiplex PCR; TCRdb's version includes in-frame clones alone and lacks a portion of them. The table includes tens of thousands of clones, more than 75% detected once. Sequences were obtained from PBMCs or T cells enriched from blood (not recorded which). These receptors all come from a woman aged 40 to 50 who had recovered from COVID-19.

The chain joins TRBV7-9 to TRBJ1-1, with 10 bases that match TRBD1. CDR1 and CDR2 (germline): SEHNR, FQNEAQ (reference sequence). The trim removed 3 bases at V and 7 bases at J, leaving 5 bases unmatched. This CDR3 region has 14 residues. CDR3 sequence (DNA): TGTGCCAGCAGCTTGACGGGACAGGGGCTTGAAGCTTTCTTT. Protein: CASSLTGQGLEAFF.

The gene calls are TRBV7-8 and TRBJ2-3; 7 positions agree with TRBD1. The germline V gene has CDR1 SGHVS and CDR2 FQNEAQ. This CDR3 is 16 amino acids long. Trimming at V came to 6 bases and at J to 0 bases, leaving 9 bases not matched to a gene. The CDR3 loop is CASSKSTGASTDTQYF. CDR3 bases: TGTGCCAGCAGTAAAAGTACAGGGGCTAGCACAGATACGCAGTATTTT.

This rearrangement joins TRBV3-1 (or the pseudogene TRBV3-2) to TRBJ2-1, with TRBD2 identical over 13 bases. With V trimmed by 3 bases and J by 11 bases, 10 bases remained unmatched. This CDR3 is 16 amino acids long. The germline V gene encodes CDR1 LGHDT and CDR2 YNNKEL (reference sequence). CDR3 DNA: TGTGCCAGCAGCCAGGCACTAGCGGGGGGGACGGTTAAGCAGTTCTTC. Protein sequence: CASSQALAGGTVKQFF.

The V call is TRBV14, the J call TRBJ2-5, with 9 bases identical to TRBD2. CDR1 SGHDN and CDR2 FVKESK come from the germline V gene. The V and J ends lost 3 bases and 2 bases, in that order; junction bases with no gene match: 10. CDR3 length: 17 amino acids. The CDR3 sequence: CASSQFHWRGGQETQYF. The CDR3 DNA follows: TGTGCCAGCAGCCAGTTTCACTGGCGGGGGGGACAAGAGACCCAGTACTTC.

The CDR3 DNA reads as TGCGCCAGCAGCCCCCGGTCGGGGGAAGATGGCTACACCTTC. This sequence encodes CASSPRSGEDGYTF. This sequence joins TRBV5-1 and TRBJ1-2, with TRBD1 as a possible D gene (5 bases). Trimming removed 4 bases from V and 6 bases from J, with 16 bases in between. In germline, CDR1 is SGHRS, CDR2 YFSETQ. The CDR3 runs 14 residues.

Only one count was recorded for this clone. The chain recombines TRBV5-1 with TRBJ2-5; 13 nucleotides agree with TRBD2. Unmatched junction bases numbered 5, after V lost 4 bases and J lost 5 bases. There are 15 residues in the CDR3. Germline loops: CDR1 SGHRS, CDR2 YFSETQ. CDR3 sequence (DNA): TGCGCCAGCAGCGGGGGGACTAGCGGGGTGGAGACCCAGTACTTC. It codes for CASSGGTSGVETQYF. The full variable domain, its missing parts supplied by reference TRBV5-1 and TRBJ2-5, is KAGVTQTPRYLIKTRGQQVTLSCSPISGHRSVSWYQQTPGQGLQFLFEYFSETQRNKGNFPGRFSGRQFSNSRSEMNVSTLELGDSALYLCASSGGTSGVETQYFGPGTRLLVL.

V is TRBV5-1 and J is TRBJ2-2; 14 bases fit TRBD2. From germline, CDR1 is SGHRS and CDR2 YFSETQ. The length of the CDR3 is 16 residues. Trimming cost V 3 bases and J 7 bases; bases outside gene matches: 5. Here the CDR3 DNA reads TGCGCCAGCAGCTCGACTAGCGGGGGGGCTGTCGGGGAGCTGTTTTTT. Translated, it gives CASSSTSGGAVGELFF.

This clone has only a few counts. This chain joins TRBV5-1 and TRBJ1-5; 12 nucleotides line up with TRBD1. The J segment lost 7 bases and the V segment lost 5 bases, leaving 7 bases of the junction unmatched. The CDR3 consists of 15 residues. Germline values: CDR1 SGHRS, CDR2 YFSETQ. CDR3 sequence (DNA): TGCGCCAGCAGACCTGGGACAGGGGGCGGGCAGCCCCAGCATTTT. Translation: CASRPGTGGGQPQHF.

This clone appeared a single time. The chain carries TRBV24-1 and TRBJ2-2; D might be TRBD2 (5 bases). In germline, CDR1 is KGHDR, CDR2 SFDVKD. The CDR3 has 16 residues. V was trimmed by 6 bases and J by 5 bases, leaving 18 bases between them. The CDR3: CATSLNGVVGTGELFF. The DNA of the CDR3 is TGTGCCACCAGTCTGAACGGGGTGGTGGGGACCGGGGAGCTGTTTTTT.

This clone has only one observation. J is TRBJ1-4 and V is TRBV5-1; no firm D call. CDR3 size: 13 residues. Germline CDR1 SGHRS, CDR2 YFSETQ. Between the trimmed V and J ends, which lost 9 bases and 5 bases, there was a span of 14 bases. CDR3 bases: TGCGCCATCCAGTGTGGGCTGAATGAAAAACTGTTTTTT. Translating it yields CAIQCGLNEKLFF.

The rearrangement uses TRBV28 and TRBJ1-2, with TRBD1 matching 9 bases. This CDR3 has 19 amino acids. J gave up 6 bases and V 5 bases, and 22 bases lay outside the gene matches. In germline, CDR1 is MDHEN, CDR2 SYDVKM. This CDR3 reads CASSILLWTGVGSRDGYTF. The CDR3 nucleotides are TGTGCCAGCAGTATCCTCTTATGGACAGGGGTCGGAAGTAGGGATGGCTACACCTTC.

The CDR3 DNA reads as TGCGCCAGCAGGCTCACGGAGGCGCGCGAGCAGTACTTC. The encoded protein is CASRLTEAREQYF. The rearrangement links TRBV10-2 to TRBJ2-7; D possibly corresponds to TRBD2 (5 bases). The CDR3 consists of 13 residues. The germline V and J ends were trimmed by 6 bases and 6 bases, with 15 bases remaining between them. Germline CDR1 and CDR2: WSHSY and SAAADI.

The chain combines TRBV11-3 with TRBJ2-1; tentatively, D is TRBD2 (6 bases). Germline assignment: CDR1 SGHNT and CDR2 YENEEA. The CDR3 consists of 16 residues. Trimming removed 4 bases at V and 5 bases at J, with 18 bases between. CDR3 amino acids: CASSSASRDSNNEQFF. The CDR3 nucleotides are TGTGCCAGCAGCTCAGCCTCCCGGGACTCTAACAATGAGCAGTTCTTC.

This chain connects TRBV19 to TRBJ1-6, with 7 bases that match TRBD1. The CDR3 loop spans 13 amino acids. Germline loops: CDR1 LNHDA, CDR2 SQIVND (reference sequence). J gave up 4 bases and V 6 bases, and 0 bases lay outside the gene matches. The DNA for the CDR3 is TGTGCCAGTAGACAGGGGTATAATTCACCCCTCCACTTT. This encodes CASRQGYNSPLHF.

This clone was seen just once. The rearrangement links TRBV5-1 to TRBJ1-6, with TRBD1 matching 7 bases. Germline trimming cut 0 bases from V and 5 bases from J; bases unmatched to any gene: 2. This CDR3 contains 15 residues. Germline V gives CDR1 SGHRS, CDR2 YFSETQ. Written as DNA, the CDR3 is TGCGCCAGCAGCTTGGAGACAGGGAATAATTCACCCCTCCACTTT. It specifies CASSLETGNNSPLHF.

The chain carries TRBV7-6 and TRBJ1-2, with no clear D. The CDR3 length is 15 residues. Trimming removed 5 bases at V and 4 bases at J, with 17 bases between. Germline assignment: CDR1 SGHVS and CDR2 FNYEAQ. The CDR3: CASSPLAGSIYGYTF. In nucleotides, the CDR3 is TGTGCCAGCAGCCCCCTGGCCGGGTCTATCTATGGCTACACCTTC. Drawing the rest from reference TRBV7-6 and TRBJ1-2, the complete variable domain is GAGVSQSPRYKVTKRGQDVALRCDPISGHVSLYWYRQALGQGPEFLTYFNYEAQQDKSGLPNDRFSAERPEGSISTLTIQRTEQRDSAMYRCASSPLAGSIYGYTFGSGTRLTVV.

CDR3 residues: CASNWGSTDTQYF. The CDR3 DNA is TGTGCCAGCAATTGGGGCTCCACAGATACGCAGTATTTT. This chain connects TRBV2 to TRBJ2-3, with D possibly being TRBD1 (5 bases). This CDR3 spans 13 amino acids. Between the trimmed V and J ends, which lost 7 bases and 2 bases, there was a span of 10 bases. Germline V gene data show CDR1 as SNHLY and CDR2 as FYNNEI.

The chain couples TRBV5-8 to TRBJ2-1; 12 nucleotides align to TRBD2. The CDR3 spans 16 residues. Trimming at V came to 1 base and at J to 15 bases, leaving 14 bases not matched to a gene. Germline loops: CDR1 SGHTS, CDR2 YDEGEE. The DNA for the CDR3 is TGTGCCAGCAGCTTGTCCCGGAGGACTAGCGGGGTTGGTTTGTTCTTC. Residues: CASSLSRRTSGVGLFF.

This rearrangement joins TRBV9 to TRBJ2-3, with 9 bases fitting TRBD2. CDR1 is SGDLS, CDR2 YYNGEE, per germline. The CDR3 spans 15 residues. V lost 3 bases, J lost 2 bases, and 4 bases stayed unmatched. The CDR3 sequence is CASSEAGGVTDTQYF. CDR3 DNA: TGTGCCAGCAGCGAGGCGGGGGGGGTCACAGATACGCAGTATTTT.